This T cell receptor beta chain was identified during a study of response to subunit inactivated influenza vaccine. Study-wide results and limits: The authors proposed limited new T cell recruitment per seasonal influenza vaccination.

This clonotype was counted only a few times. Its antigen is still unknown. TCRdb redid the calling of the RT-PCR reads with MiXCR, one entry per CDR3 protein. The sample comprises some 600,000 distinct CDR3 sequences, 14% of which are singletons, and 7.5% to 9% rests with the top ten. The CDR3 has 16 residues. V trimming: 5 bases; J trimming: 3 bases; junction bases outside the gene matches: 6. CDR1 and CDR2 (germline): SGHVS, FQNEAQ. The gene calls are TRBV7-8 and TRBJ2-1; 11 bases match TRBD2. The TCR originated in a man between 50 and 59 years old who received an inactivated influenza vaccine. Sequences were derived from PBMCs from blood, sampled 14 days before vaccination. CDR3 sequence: CASSITSGRFYNEQFF. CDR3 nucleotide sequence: TGTGCCAGCAGCATTACTAGCGGGAGATTCTACAATGAGCAGTTCTTC.